The entry below gives a single T cell receptor beta chain sequence along with its context. This sample is drawn from a study of T cell changes during pregnancy in multiple sclerosis. The CDR3 is 11 residues long. CDR1 SGHRS and CDR2 YFSETQ come from the germline V gene. Trimming removed 4 bases from V and 7 bases from J, with 9 bases in between. Produced via immunoSEQ multiplex PCR; TCRdb's table is partial and in-frame only. The data show over 70,000 clones, with 85% to 95% seen just once and about 3.9% held by the top ten. The TCR originated in a female donor with multiple sclerosis, enrolled in a pregnancy study. The V call is TRBV5-1, the J call TRBJ2-7; D not resolved. The source material was peripheral blood, sampled in the first trimester of pregnancy. The CDR3 DNA reads as TGCGCCAGCAGCGAATCTCGGGAGCAGTACTTC. It specifies CASSESREQYF.